This T cell receptor beta chain is drawn from a study of blood T cell repertoires in COVID-19. Across the study: Samples taken during acute and convalescent COVID-19 were collected in the United States, Italy and Spain.

Enrolled during active infection, Seattle patients were then followed longitudinally. Assay used: immunoSEQ multiplex PCR; TCRdb lists only in-frame clones, some missing. The repertoire holds 79,000 or so clones, with approximately 85% as singletons. Sequenced sample: peripheral blood. The TCR was taken from a man aged 60 to 75 with COVID-19, enrolled during active disease.

CDR3: CASSSGLAGEETQYF. The CDR3, as DNA: TGTGCCAGCAGTTCGGGACTAGCGGGAGAAGAGACCCAGTACTTC. The V call is TRBV6-2 or TRBV6-3, the J call TRBJ2-5; 14 nucleotides match TRBD2. V trimming: 4 bases; J trimming: 3 bases; junction bases outside the gene matches: 1. Germline-derived CDR1 and CDR2 are MNHEY and SVGEGT. This CDR3 has 15 amino acids.